Each of the 4 T cell receptor beta chains below was sequenced from the same sample in a study of cytomegalovirus exposure and HLA in healthy donors. Here immunoSEQ multiplex PCR was the method, and the copy in TCRdb shows in-frame clones only, minus some. This sample yields roughly 130,000 clones, of which about 88% are seen a single time; roughly 1.4% belongs to the top ten. The sample taken for sequencing was PBMCs. These receptors came from a man in his thirties or forties in good health and CMV-seronegative.

The sample holds a few counts of this clone. The chain's CDR3 is CAWSPSGDYGYTF. CDR3 nucleotide sequence: TGTGCCTGGAGCCCCTCGGGGGACTATGGCTACACCTTC. The rearrangement links TRBV30 to TRBJ1-2, with D perhaps matching TRBD1 (5 bases). Germline CDR1 is GTSNPN and CDR2 is SVGIG (reference sequence). The CDR3 sequence is 13 residues long. The ends were cut back, 3 bases at V and 3 bases at J, with 11 bases in the middle.

The gene calls are TRBV7-8 and TRBJ1-4; D not resolved. Germline values: CDR1 SGHVS, CDR2 FQNEAQ. Trimming left V 0 bases short and J 11 bases short, with 13 bases between. The CDR3 extends over 14 amino acids. The CDR3 coding sequence is TGTGCCAGCAGCTTAGCGCACCGGGAAGGGAAACTGTTTTTT. It translates to CASSLAHREGKLFF. Filled out from reference TRBV7-8 and TRBJ1-4, the complete variable domain reads GAGVSQSPRYKVAKRGQDVALRCDPISGHVSLFWYQQALGQGPEFLTYFQNEAQLDKSGLPSDRFFAERPEGSVSTLKIQRTQQEDSAVYLCASSLAHREGKLFFGSGTQLSVL.

With regard to this clone: At one of its ends the junction is not consistent with the germline gene, which may arise from a read error. The genes are TRBV28 and TRBJ2-5; 13 nucleotides agree with TRBD2. CDR3 length equals 14 residues. The V gene's germline CDR1 is MDHEN and CDR2 SYDVKM. The CDR3 DNA reads as TGTGCGAGCACAGGACTAGCGGGAGAAGAGACCCAGTACTTC. This codes for CASTGLAGEETQYF.

V usage is TRBV4-1 and J usage is TRBJ2-1; TRBD2 matches at 10 bases. Trimming removed 1 base from V and 7 bases from J; junction bases left unmatched: 7. Per the germline V gene, CDR1 is MGHRA and CDR2 is YSYEKL. The CDR3 spans 16 residues. CDR3 sequence (DNA): TGCGCCAGCAGCCAAGTACTAGCGGGAAGCAAAAATGAGCAGTTCTTC. This sequence encodes CASSQVLAGSKNEQFF.